This entry concerns a single TCR beta chain. These data originate in a study of somatic mutations in cytotoxic T cells in rheumatoid arthritis. The junction had 7 bases not matched to a gene; V was cut back by 4 bases and J by 2 bases. This CDR3 region has 17 residues. Per the germline V gene, CDR1 is LGHNA and CDR2 is YSLEER. Repertoires were generated with immunoSEQ multiplex PCR, while TCRdb's copy carries only in-frame clones and drops some. The sample gives tens of thousands of clones, 70% to 90% of which show up once; around 18% is in the top ten. The sample taken for sequencing was CD8+ T cells sorted from blood. The chain couples TRBV4-3 to TRBJ2-1; 11 bases match TRBD2. The sequence derives from a woman between 45 and 65 years old in good health. The CDR3 nucleotides read TGCGCCAGCAGCCCCTCCTCTAGCGGGGGGACCTACAATGAGCAGTTCTTC. It is translated as CASSPSSSGGTYNEQFF.